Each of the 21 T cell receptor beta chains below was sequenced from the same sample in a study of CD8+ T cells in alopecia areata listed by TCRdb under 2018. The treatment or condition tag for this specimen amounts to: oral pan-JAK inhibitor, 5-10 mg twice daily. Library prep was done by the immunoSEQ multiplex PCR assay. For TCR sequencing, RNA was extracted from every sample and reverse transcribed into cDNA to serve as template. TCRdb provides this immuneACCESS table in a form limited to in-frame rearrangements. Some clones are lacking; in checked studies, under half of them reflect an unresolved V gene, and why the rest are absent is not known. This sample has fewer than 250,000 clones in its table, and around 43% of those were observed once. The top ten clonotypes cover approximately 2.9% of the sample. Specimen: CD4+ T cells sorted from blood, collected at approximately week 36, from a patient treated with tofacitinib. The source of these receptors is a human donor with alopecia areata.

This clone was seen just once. The CDR3 nucleotides are TGTGCCAGCAGTGAAGCGGGCGGGCCCTACGGGGAGCAGTACTTC. Protein: CASSEAGGPYGEQYF. The chain carries TRBV2 and TRBJ2-7; a weak D match, TRBD2 (5 bases). There are 15 residues in the CDR3. Trimming removed 0 bases at V and 7 bases at J, with 16 bases between. Germline CDR1 reads SNHLY; CDR2 reads FYNNEI.

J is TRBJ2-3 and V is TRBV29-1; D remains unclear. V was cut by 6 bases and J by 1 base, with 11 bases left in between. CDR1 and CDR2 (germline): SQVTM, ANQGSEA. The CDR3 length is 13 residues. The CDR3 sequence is CSVVRPRTDTQYF. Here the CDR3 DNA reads TGCAGCGTCGTAAGGCCTCGCACAGATACGCAGTATTTT.

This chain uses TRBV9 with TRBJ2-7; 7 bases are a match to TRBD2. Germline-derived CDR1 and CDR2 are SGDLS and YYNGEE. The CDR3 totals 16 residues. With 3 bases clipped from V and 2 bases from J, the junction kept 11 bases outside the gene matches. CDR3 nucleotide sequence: TGTGCCAGCAGCGCCCACGGAGGGAGGGGCACCTACGAGCAGTACTTC. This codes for CASSAHGGRGTYEQYF.

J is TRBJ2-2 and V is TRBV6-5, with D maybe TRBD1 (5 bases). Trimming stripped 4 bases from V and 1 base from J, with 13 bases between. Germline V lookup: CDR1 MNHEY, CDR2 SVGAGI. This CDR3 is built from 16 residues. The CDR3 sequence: CASSSLQGRNTGELFF. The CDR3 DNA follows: TGTGCCAGCAGTTCCCTCCAGGGCAGGAACACCGGGGAGCTGTTTTTT.

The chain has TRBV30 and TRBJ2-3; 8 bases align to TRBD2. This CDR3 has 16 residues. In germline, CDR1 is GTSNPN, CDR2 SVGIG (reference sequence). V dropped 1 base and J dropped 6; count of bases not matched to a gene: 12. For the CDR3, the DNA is TGTGCCTGGAGTGGTAGACGGGAGGGCCCCCAGGATACGCAGTATTTT. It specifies CAWSGRREGPQDTQYF.

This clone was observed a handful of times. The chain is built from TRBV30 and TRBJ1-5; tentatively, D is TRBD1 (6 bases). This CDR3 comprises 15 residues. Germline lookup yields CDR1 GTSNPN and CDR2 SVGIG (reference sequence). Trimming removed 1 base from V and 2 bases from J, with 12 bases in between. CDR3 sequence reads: CAWSDGGPRNQPQHF. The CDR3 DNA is TGTGCCTGGAGTGACGGGGGGCCCCGCAATCAGCCCCAGCATTTT.

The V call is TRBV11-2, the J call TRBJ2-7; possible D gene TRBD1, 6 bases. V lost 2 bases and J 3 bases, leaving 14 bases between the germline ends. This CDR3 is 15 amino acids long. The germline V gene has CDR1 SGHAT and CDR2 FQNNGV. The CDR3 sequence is CASSLSQTGYYEQYF. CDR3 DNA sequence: TGTGCCAGCAGCTTAAGTCAGACAGGTTACTACGAGCAGTACTTC. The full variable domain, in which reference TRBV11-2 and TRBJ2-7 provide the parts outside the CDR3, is EAGVAQSPRYKIIEKRQSVAFWCNPISGHATLYWYQQILGQGPKLLIQFQNNGVVDDSQLPKDRFSAERLKGVDSTLKIQPAKLEDSAVYLCASSLSQTGYYEQYFGPGTRLTVT.

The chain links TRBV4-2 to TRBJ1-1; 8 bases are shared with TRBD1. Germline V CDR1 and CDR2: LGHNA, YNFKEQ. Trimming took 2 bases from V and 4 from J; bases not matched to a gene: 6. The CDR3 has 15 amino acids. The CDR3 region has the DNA TGTGCCAGCAGCCAAATGACCGGGACAGGCACTGAAGCTTTCTTT. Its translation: CASSQMTGTGTEAFF.

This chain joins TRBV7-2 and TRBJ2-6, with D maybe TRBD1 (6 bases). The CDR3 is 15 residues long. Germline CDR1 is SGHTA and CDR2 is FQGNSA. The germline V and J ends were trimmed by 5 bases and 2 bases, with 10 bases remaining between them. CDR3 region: CASSNYRAGANVLTF. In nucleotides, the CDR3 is TGTGCCAGCAGCAACTACAGGGCTGGGGCCAACGTCCTGACTTTC.

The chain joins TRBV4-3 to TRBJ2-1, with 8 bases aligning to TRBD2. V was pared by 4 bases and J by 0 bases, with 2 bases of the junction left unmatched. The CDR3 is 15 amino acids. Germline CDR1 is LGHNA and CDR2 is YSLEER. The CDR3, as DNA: TGCGCCAGCAGCCCCAGCGGGAGCTCCTACAATGAGCAGTTCTTC. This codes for CASSPSGSSYNEQFF.

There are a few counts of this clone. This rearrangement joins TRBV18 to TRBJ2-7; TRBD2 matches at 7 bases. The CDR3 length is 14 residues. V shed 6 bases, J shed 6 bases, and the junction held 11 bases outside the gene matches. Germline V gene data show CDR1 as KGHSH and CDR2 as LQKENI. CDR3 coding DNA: TGTGCCAGCTCGCCATACACTAGCGCGGGCGAGCAGTACTTC. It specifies CASSPYTSAGEQYF.

The CDR3 DNA sequence: TGTGCCAGTAGCTCTCGTTCGGGATTGGGTCAGCCCCAGCATTTT. This gives the protein CASSSRSGLGQPQHF. The V and J genes are TRBV19 and TRBJ1-5; D gene ambiguous. Germline-derived CDR1 and CDR2 are LNHDA and SQIVND (reference sequence). The CDR3 runs to 15 residues. Trimming took 6 bases from V and 6 from J, leaving 18 bases between them.

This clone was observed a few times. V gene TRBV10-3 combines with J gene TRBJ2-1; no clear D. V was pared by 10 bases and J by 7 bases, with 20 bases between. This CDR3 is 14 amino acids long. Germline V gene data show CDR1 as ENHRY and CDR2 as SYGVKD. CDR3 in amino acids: CATRAYEMWNEQFF. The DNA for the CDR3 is TGTGCCACTCGGGCGTATGAGATGTGGAATGAGCAGTTCTTC.

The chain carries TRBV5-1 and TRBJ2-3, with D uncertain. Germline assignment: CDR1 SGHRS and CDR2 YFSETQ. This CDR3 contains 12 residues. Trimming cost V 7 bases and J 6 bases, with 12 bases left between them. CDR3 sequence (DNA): TGCGCCAGCCGTCTGCATAAGGATACGCAGTATTTT. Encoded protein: CASRLHKDTQYF.

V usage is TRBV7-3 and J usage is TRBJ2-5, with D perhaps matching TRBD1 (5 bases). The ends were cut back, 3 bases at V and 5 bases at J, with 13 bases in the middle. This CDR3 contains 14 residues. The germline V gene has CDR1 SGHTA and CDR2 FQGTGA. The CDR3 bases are TGTGCCAGCAGCTTCTGGGGCGCAGGGGAGACCCAGTACTTC. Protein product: CASSFWGAGETQYF.

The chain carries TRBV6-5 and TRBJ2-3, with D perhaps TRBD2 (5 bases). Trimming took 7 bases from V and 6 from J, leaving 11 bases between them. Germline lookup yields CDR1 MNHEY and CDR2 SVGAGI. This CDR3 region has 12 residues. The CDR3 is CASTDYSDTQYF. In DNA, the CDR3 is TGTGCCAGCACCGACTATTCGGATACGCAGTATTTT.

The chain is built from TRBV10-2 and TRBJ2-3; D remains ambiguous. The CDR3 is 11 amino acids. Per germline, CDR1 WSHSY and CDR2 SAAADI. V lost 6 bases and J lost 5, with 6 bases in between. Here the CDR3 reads CASREQDTQYF. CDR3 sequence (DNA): TGCGCCAGCAGAGAGCAAGATACGCAGTATTTT.

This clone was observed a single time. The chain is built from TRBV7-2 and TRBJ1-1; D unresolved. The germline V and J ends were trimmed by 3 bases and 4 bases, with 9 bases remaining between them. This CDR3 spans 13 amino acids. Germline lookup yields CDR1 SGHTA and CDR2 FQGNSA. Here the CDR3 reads CASSFGGSTEAFF. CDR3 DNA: TGTGCCAGCAGCTTCGGAGGGTCCACTGAAGCTTTCTTT.

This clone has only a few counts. The CDR3 region has the DNA TGCAGCGTCCCTAGGACTAGCGGGTTTAGCTCTGGGGCCAACGTCCTGACTTTC. Residues: CSVPRTSGFSSGANVLTF. The gene calls are TRBV29-1 and TRBJ2-6, with 11 nucleotides matching TRBD2. The length of the CDR3 is 18 residues. Looked up from germline, CDR1 is SQVTM and CDR2 is ANQGSEA. V was pared by 6 bases and J by 0 bases, with 10 bases of the junction left unmatched.

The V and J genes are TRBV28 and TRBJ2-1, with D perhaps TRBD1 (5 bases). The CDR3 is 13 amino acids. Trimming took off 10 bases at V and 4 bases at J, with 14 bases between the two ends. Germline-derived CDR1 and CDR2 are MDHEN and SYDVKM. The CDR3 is CAINDQGYNEQFF. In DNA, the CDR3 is TGTGCCATCAACGATCAGGGTTACAATGAGCAGTTCTTC.

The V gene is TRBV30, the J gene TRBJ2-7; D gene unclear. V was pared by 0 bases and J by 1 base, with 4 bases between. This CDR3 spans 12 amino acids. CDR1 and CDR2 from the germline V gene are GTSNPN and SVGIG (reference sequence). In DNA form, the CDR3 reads TGTGCCTGGAGTGTCCAGTCCTACGAGCAGTACTTC. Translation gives CAWSVQSYEQYF.